The rows below give T cell receptor beta chains drawn from one sample of a study of blood T cell repertoires in COVID-19. TCRdb's table, derived via immunoSEQ multiplex PCR, lists solely in-frame clones and lacks some. The sample gives about 120,000 clones, under 85% of which show up once; 12% is in the top ten. What was sequenced was peripheral blood. These TCRs come from a man in his sixties with acute or convalescent COVID-19. The conserved cysteine and the conserved F or W are not part of the CDR3 here.

length | V | CDR3
13 | TRBV30 | ACPGTSGNTGELF
12 | TRBV28 | ASSPRQGGWGYT
14 | TRBV9 | ASSPTRWGRQSPLH
9 | TRBV30 | AWKQGVTQY
12 | TRBV9 | ASTRGGSYNEQF
14 | TRBV28 | ASSLGTSGAWSIQY
14 | TRBV5-1 | ASRRDQGFGSYEQY
13 | TRBV9 | ASSPPGQRRDTQY
14 | TRBV7-3 | ASSVSAGAGANVLT
13 | TRBV9 | ASSPRDYSYYEQY
15 | TRBV24-1 | ATSGYPGTSGRNEQF
13 | TRBV7-3 | ASSLSPAGVDEQF
11 | TRBV5-1 | ASSGESADTQY
12 | TRBV6-5 | ASTRGQINTEAF
14 | TRBV28 | ASGGQGGFSNQPQH
12 | TRBV3-1/TRBV3-2 | ASSPRGGNSPLH
8 | TRBV2 | ATRTDTQY
14 | TRBV5-4 | ASSEPASGNYNEQF
13 | TRBV6-2/TRBV6-3 | ASRREGINNSPLH
10 | TRBV28 | ASSLSSSPQH
13 | TRBV30 | ACPRTGGRTGELF
10 | TRBV5-1 | ASSAGTPEQF
12 | TRBV5-1 | ATKRDTGYEGYT
14 | TRBV4-1 | ASSQDRTGGYTRLF
15 | TRBV28 | AILEGAPVSSTDTQY
14 | TRBV4-1 | ASSQAPWGQTTEAF
11 | TRBV27 | ASRPGQVQKQY
15 | TRBV5-1 | ASSLGLAGGGTDTQY
9 | TRBV10-1 | ASSGGYEQY